This T cell receptor beta chain was identified during a study of T cell responses to AZD1222 COVID-19 vaccine. Points from the study as a whole: Breadth and depth of Spike-specific TCRs rose after two AZD1222 doses. Donors skewed white British and female; clonal diversity was possibly underestimated.

Generated by immunoSEQ multiplex PCR, the TCRdb table keeps only in-frame clones and is missing some. The table includes roughly 120,000 clones, 85% to 95% detected once. Turning to this clone: Antigen specificity is unknown.

It was second doses at about 4 or about 12 weeks that were pooled. Sequences were derived from peripheral blood, sampled 28 days after the second AZD1222 dose. The TCR sequence derives from an adult who received the AZD1222 COVID-19 vaccine.

The chain's CDR3 is CASSLGGDSYEQYF. Written as DNA, the CDR3 is TGTGCCAGCAGCTTGGGAGGGGACTCCTACGAGCAGTACTTC. The V and J genes are TRBV5-6 and TRBJ2-7; the D gene could be TRBD1 or TRBD2 (5 bases each). The CDR3 is 14 residues long. Germline values: CDR1 SGHDT, CDR2 YYEEEE. Trimming cost V 0 bases and J 0 bases, with 7 bases left between them.